The TCR beta chain described here comes from a study of spatial heterogeneity in lung cancer. Study background: Consistently, beta-chain sequences turned up in larger numbers than alpha-chain sequences did. Points from the study as a whole: Tumor TCRs that were ubiquitous and expanded showed up in blood more at resection than follow-up.

Time point denoted: sample taken at primary tumor resection. Whole RNA, isolated from tumor, nontumor lung or frozen PBMC, was sequenced without prior sorting. Donation came from approximately 69 patients with untreated early-stage non-small cell lung cancer. This clonotype was observed many times. The antigen is unknown. One entry per CDR3 protein, called by TCRdb with MiXCR from the 5' RACE reads. The table has some 15,000 distinct CDR3 sequences, approximately 10% seen once. CDR1 and CDR2 from the germline V gene are LGHDT and YNNKEL (reference sequence). The ends were cut back, 4 bases at V and 1 base at J, with 13 bases in the middle. The CDR3 length is 16 residues.

The chain carries TRBV3-1 and TRBJ2-2; TRBD1 is a possible D gene (6 bases). This sequence originates from a female donor with early-stage non-small cell lung cancer. The specimen was PBMCs, collected at surgery. CDR3 residues: CASSRQTGMNTGELFF. The DNA for the CDR3 is TGTGCCAGCAGCCGCCAAACAGGGATGAACACCGGGGAGCTGTTTTTT. Filled out from reference TRBV3-1 and TRBJ2-2, the complete variable domain reads DTAVSQTPKYLVTQMGNDKSIKCEQNLGHDTMYWYKQDSKKFLKIMFSYNNKELIINETVPNRFSPKSPDKAHLNLHINSLELGDSAVYFCASSRQTGMNTGELFFGEGSRLTVL.